The 31 T cell receptor beta chains below come from one sample, sequenced in a study of T-cell memory formation after mild COVID-19. MiXCR was run by TCRdb on the 5' RACE reads, yielding one entry per CDR3 protein. The sample includes approximately 350,000 distinct CDR3 sequences, around 15% of them seen just once. Sequencing used PBMCs or a T cell subset sorted from them (not recorded which). The receptors shown here come from a man aged 18 to 30 who had mild COVID-19 (a few samples of this study predate the infection). Cell type and time point are not known.

The sample holds many counts of this clonotype. This chain joins TRBV4-2 and TRBJ1-4, with a tentative D call TRBD1 (5 bases). Germline lookup yields CDR1 LGHNA and CDR2 YNFKEQ. V was cut by 5 bases and J by 2 bases, with 12 bases left in between. The CDR3 runs 15 residues. The CDR3 coding sequence is TGTGCCAGCAGCATTCCAGGGTTGACTAATGAAAAACTGTTTTTT. Amino acid sequence: CASSIPGLTNEKLFF.

This clonotype came up a few times. V and J are TRBV15 and TRBJ2-4; 9 bases are shared with TRBD1. Germline V CDR1 and CDR2: LNHNV, YYDKDF (reference sequence). The trim removed 5 bases at V and 9 bases at J, leaving 8 bases unmatched. The length of the CDR3 is 14 residues. CDR3 sequence: CATSYRDRVAIQYF. The CDR3 nucleotides are TGTGCCACCAGCTACCGGGACAGGGTCGCCATTCAGTACTTC.

This clonotype was detected only a few times. The V gene is TRBV12-3 or TRBV12-4, the J gene TRBJ1-5, with 8 bases fitting TRBD1. Trimming at V came to 6 bases and at J to 6 bases, leaving 4 bases not matched to a gene. This CDR3 has 13 residues. The CDR3 DNA reads as TGTGCCAGCAGCGTGGACAGGGTTCAGCCCCAGCATTTT. Its translation: CASSVDRVQPQHF.

This clonotype was seen a few times. V and J are TRBV28 and TRBJ2-5; D possibly matches TRBD1 or TRBD2 (5 bases each). This CDR3 spans 14 amino acids. V was clipped by 4 bases and J by 4 bases, with 13 bases between them. Germline loops: CDR1 MDHEN, CDR2 SYDVKM. CDR3: CASSSWDVGETQYF. CDR3 DNA sequence: TGTGCCAGCAGTTCCTGGGACGTGGGAGAGACCCAGTACTTC.

This chain joins TRBV7-9 and TRBJ2-1; TRBD2 is a possible D gene (5 bases). Trimming stripped 5 bases from V and 10 bases from J, with 18 bases between. Germline V lookup: CDR1 SEHNR, CDR2 FQNEAQ (reference sequence). There are 14 residues in the CDR3. CDR3 coding DNA: TGTGCCAGCAGCCAAGGAGGCCTAGGTGAGGAGCAGTTCTTC. This encodes CASSQGGLGEEQFF.

J is TRBJ2-2 and V is TRBV9, with a weak D call TRBD2 (6 bases). Germline V CDR1 and CDR2: SGDLS, YYNGEE. This CDR3 comprises 15 residues. V shed 2 bases and J shed 3 bases, with 11 bases lying between them. The DNA of the CDR3 is TGTGCCAGCAGCGTCCCCCGGGACTACACCGGGGAGCTGTTTTTT. Its translation: CASSVPRDYTGELFF.

This clonotype has a handful of counts. The junction departs from the called germline gene at one end, perhaps through a read error. This rearrangement joins TRBV7-7 to TRBJ2-4; 13 positions match TRBD2. Germline V lookup: CDR1 SSHAT, CDR2 FNYEAQ (reference sequence). The CDR3 is made up of 18 amino acids. Written as DNA, the CDR3 is TGTGCTAGCAGGTCCACTAGCGGGGGGGCCTGGACCAAAAACATTCAGTACTTC. As protein: CASRSTSGGAWTKNIQYF.

This clonotype has ten or more counts. This sequence joins TRBV7-9 and TRBJ2-5, with 7 bases aligning to TRBD2. J was trimmed by 5 bases and V by 5 bases; bases with no gene match: 11. This CDR3 contains 15 residues. The germline gives CDR1 SEHNR, CDR2 FQNEAQ (reference sequence). The CDR3, as DNA: TGTGCCAGCAGCCCCTGGGGGGGGGGAGAGGAGACCCAGTACTTC. Protein sequence: CASSPWGGGEETQYF.

This clonotype has only a few counts. CDR3 loop: CASTLDRGGQPQHF. CDR3 nucleotide sequence: TGTGCCAGCACCCTGGACAGGGGGGGCCAGCCCCAGCATTTT. V is TRBV7-2 and J is TRBJ1-5; 10 nucleotides line up with TRBD1. The trim removed 7 bases at V and 7 bases at J, leaving 7 bases unmatched. The V gene's germline CDR1 is SGHTA and CDR2 FQGNSA. The CDR3 loop spans 14 amino acids.

This clonotype was found a few times. The chain recombines TRBV12-3 or TRBV12-4 with TRBJ1-5; no clear D gene. Trimming pared 4 bases from V and 4 bases from J, leaving 8 bases between. The CDR3 is made up of 13 amino acids. CDR3 in DNA: TGTGCCAGCAGTTGGAACTTAAATCAGCCCCAGCATTTT. Translating it yields CASSWNLNQPQHF.

The V call is TRBV20-1, the J call TRBJ2-7; the match to TRBD1 covers 9 bases. Germline V gene data show CDR1 as DFQATT and CDR2 as SNEGSKA (reference sequence). V dropped 1 base and J dropped 0; count of bases not matched to a gene: 4. The CDR3 length is 15 residues. The CDR3 nucleotides are TGCAGTGCTAGAGCTATGGGACAGGGCTCCTACGAGCAGTACTTC. This sequence encodes CSARAMGQGSYEQYF.

This clonotype was counted ten times or more. The chain combines TRBV2 with TRBJ1-1; D is ambiguous. CDR3 length: 13 residues. Germline CDR1 SNHLY, CDR2 FYNNEI. V lost 3 bases, J lost 2 bases, and 7 bases lay in between. CDR3 in amino acids: CASSDSGNTEAFF. In DNA form, the CDR3 reads TGTGCCAGCAGTGATTCGGGCAACACTGAAGCTTTCTTT. Using reference TRBV2 and TRBJ1-1 for the parts outside the CDR3, the full variable domain is EPEVTQTPSHQVTQMGQEVILRCVPISNHLYFYWYRQILGQKVEFLVSFYNNEISEKSEIFDDQFSVERPDGSNFTLKIRSTKLEDSAMYFCASSDSGNTEAFFGQGTRLTVV.

The chain employs TRBV6-5 and TRBJ1-2; D perhaps matches TRBD1 (6 bases). Looked up from germline, CDR1 is MNHEY and CDR2 is SVGAGI. Trimming removed 5 bases at V and 0 bases at J, with 16 bases between. The CDR3 consists of 16 residues. The CDR3 here is CASSQQGLGANYGYTF. Here the CDR3 DNA reads TGTGCCAGCAGTCAACAGGGTTTGGGAGCTAACTATGGCTACACCTTC.

This clonotype was found a few times. V usage is TRBV7-9 and J usage is TRBJ2-1; TRBD1 is a possible D gene (6 bases). The germline V gene has CDR1 SEHNR and CDR2 FQNEAQ (reference sequence). Trimming cost V 4 bases and J 5 bases, with 9 bases left between them. The CDR3 contains 13 residues. The CDR3 loop is CASSSKGDNEQFF. For the CDR3, the DNA is TGTGCCAGCAGCTCGAAGGGGGACAATGAGCAGTTCTTC.

This clonotype has a count of ten or more. The chain carries TRBV4-3 and TRBJ2-2; 10 nucleotides align to TRBD2. This CDR3 has 18 amino acids. In germline, CDR1 is LGHNA, CDR2 YSLEER. J gave up 2 bases and V 0 bases, and 6 bases lay outside the gene matches. CDR3 nucleotides: TGCGCCAGCAGCCAAGATCGGACTAGCGGTTTCAACACCGGGGAGCTGTTTTTT. Protein product: CASSQDRTSGFNTGELFF.

The chain has TRBV7-3 and TRBJ2-1; 9 nucleotides align to TRBD2. The CDR3 sequence is 17 residues long. Germline CDR1 and CDR2: SGHTA and FQGTGA. V lost 5 bases to trimming and J lost 8 bases; unmatched junction nucleotides: 16. CDR3 sequence (DNA): TGTGCCAGCAGCACCTCTGGCGGGGGGGCCAGTATCCATGAGCAGTTCTTC. As protein: CASSTSGGGASIHEQFF.

The table lists this clonotype with a few counts. The chain has TRBV20-1 and TRBJ2-3; D possibly corresponds to TRBD1 (5 bases). The CDR3 contains 14 residues. With 4 bases removed from V and 0 bases from J, the gap between germline ends came to 11 bases. Per germline, CDR1 DFQATT and CDR2 SNEGSKA (reference sequence). This CDR3 is CSATEGASTDTQYF. CDR3 nucleotide sequence: TGCAGTGCTACCGAAGGGGCTAGCACAGATACGCAGTATTTT.

This sequence joins TRBV7-2 and TRBJ2-3, with 7 positions matching TRBD2. J was trimmed by 2 bases and V by 5 bases; bases with no gene match: 7. In germline, CDR1 is SGHTA, CDR2 FQGNSA. CDR3 length equals 15 residues. The CDR3 region has the DNA TGTGCCAGCAGCCGAGCTAGCGGAGTCACAGATACGCAGTATTTT. Protein product: CASSRASGVTDTQYF.

This clonotype was recorded a few times. The V call is TRBV20-1, the J call TRBJ2-1; 7 nucleotides agree with TRBD2. CDR1 is DFQATT and CDR2 is SNEGSKA in the germline V gene (reference sequence). The V gene end was trimmed by 5 bases and the J gene end by 7 bases; junction bases not matched to a gene: 8. The CDR3 contains 13 residues. The CDR3 here is CSAARGGLNEQFF. Here the CDR3 DNA reads TGCAGTGCTGCTCGCGGGGGTCTAAATGAGCAGTTCTTC.

Only a few counts were recorded for this clonotype. The CDR3 DNA is TGTGCCAGCAGCCTGATGGGACATAACAGTGCAACTAATGAAAAACTGTTTTTT. The encoded protein is CASSLMGHNSATNEKLFF. V is TRBV5-7 and J is TRBJ1-4; possibly TRBD1 for D (6 bases). TRBV5-7 is an open reading frame whose function is uncertain. Trimming removed 4 bases at V and 0 bases at J, with 19 bases between. The CDR3 runs 18 residues.

CDR3 loop: CASSPPNRERETQYF. The CDR3 nucleotides read TGTGCCAGCTCACCACCGAACCGGGAGAGAGAGACCCAGTACTTC. The chain recombines TRBV18 with TRBJ2-5, with D maybe TRBD2 (6 bases). CDR3 size: 15 residues. The V end lost 0 bases, the J end lost 4 bases, and 12 bases lay between the germline ends. CDR1 and CDR2 (germline): KGHSH, LQKENI. Full variable domain (missing parts from reference TRBV18 and TRBJ2-5): NAGVMQNPRHLVRRRGQEARLRCSPMKGHSHVYWYRQLPEEGLKFMVYLQKENIIDESGMPKERFSAEFPKEGPSILRIQQVVRGDSAAYFCASSPPNRERETQYFGPGTRLLVL.

This clonotype was detected only a few times. This chain connects TRBV6-2 or TRBV6-3 to TRBJ2-1; 11 bases are a match to TRBD2. The CDR3 consists of 15 residues. V shed 6 bases and J 8 bases; nucleotides not matched to a gene: 9. The germline V gene has CDR1 MNHEY and CDR2 SVGEGT. The CDR3 DNA sequence: TGTGCCAGCAGATCTCTTAGCGGGGGGGTCCATGAGCAGTTCTTC. Its protein product is CASRSLSGGVHEQFF.

A few counts support this clonotype. The CDR3 loop is CASSSSSGGWNYGYTF. The CDR3 region has the DNA TGTGCCAGCAGCTCTTCCTCAGGGGGCTGGAACTATGGCTACACCTTC. The genes are TRBV6-5 and TRBJ1-2, with 8 bases lining up with TRBD1. The germline gives CDR1 MNHEY, CDR2 SVGAGI. The CDR3 is made up of 16 amino acids. After removal of 6 bases from V and 2 bases from J, the junction contained 11 bases not matched to a gene.

This clonotype occurred many times. The gene calls are TRBV4-1 and TRBJ2-7; the D is unclear. CDR1 is MGHRA, CDR2 YSYEKL, per germline. Trimming left V 0 bases short and J 3 bases short, with 9 bases between. The CDR3 consists of 14 residues. CDR3 amino acids: CASSQEANYYEQYF. The CDR3 DNA reads TGCGCCAGCAGCCAAGAGGCCAACTACTACGAGCAGTACTTC.

In this sample, this clonotype turned up many times. The chain has TRBV10-1 and TRBJ2-7; no clear D. CDR1 is WNHNN and CDR2 is SYGVQD in the germline V gene (reference sequence). Trimming removed 4 bases at V and 0 bases at J, with 13 bases between. CDR3 length: 15 residues. The CDR3 is CASSAGSGGSYEQYF. CDR3 nucleotides: TGCGCCAGCAGTGCAGGTAGTGGCGGCTCCTACGAGCAGTACTTC.

Many counts were recorded for this clonotype. The V call is TRBV7-2, the J call TRBJ1-6; D gene ambiguous. CDR3 size: 17 residues. Trimming removed 3 bases from V and 0 bases from J, with 12 bases in between. Germline V gene sequence: CDR1 SGHTA, CDR2 FQGNSA. The chain's CDR3 is CASSFRTSSSYNSPLHF. CDR3 sequence (DNA): TGTGCCAGCAGCTTCAGGACCAGTAGCTCCTATAATTCACCCCTCCACTTT.

The chain is built from TRBV7-2 and TRBJ1-3; D perhaps matches TRBD1 (5 bases). The CDR3 covers 12 residues. The germline V gene has CDR1 SGHTA and CDR2 FQGNSA. Trimming stripped 4 bases from V and 10 bases from J, with 11 bases between. Here the CDR3 DNA reads TGTGCCAGCAGCTACCAGGGTACAACCATATATTTT. It translates to CASSYQGTTIYF.

This clonotype was observed a handful of times. The chain employs TRBV27 and TRBJ2-3, with D unclear. V was pared by 5 bases and J by 4 bases, with 7 bases between. Looked up from germline, CDR1 is MNHEY and CDR2 is SMNVEV (reference sequence). The length of the CDR3 is 12 residues. This chain's CDR3 is CASSASSDTQYF. CDR3 DNA sequence: TGTGCCAGCAGTGCATCGTCAGATACGCAGTATTTT.

This clonotype was seen a handful of times. The rearrangement uses TRBV29-1 and TRBJ2-3; 7 bases line up with TRBD1. Germline V CDR1 and CDR2: SQVTM, ANQGSEA. V shed 4 bases and J 4 bases; nucleotides not matched to a gene: 2. The CDR3 covers 12 residues. The DNA of the CDR3 is TGCAGCGTTGGACAGGGTCCAGATACGCAGTATTTT. It codes for CSVGQGPDTQYF.

This clonotype was detected a few times. This chain links TRBV5-1 with TRBJ2-7, with D uncertain. The CDR3 has 14 amino acids. Trimming shortened V by 0 bases and J by 3 bases, and 10 bases separated the two germline ends. Germline CDR1 SGHRS, CDR2 YFSETQ. The CDR3 loop is CASSLGFSNYEQYF. The CDR3 DNA reads as TGCGCCAGCAGCTTGGGTTTCAGCAACTACGAGCAGTACTTC.

The chain employs TRBV6-2 or TRBV6-3 and TRBJ1-1; 7 nucleotides align to TRBD1. The germline V gene encodes CDR1 MNHEY and CDR2 SVGEGT. With 10 bases clipped from V and 0 bases from J, the junction kept 5 bases outside the gene matches. The CDR3 is 13 amino acids. The CDR3 sequence: CATGDRLNTEAFF. For the CDR3, the DNA is TGTGCCACGGGGGACAGATTGAACACTGAAGCTTTCTTT.